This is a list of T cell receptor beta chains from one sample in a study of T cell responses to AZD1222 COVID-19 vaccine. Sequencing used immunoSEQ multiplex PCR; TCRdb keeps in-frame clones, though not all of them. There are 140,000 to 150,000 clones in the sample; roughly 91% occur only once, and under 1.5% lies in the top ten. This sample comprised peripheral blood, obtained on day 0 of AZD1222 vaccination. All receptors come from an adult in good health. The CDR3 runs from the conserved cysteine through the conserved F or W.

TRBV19,CASRPGTGRGYTF
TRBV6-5,CASSYRGHSNTEAFF
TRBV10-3,CAISESGGPALHF
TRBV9,CASSVQGAKDTQYF
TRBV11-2,CASSVNAYEQYF
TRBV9,CASSVAGRDGIGELFF
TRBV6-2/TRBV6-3,CASSYPSSSGGPPYQETQYF
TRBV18,CASSPLFLSGELFF
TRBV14,CASRETGNTIYF
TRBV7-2,CASSSEIGGIGEKLFF
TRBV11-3,CASSPRTGQGYGYTF
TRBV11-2,CASSLGGSRQETQYF
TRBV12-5,CASGRGGKTEAFF
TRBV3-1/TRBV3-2,CASSQDVGGAGYGYTF
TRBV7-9,CASSSPGLALNEQFF
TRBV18,CASSPLDSPYEQYF
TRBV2,CASNLLQGNYGYTF
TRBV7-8,CASSLVVSGWGNTEAFF
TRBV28,CASRPGTGKNEQFF
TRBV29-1,CSVEGARQNIQYF
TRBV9,CASSVDSVSGETQYF
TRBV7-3,CASSLMGGASDTQYF